This T cell receptor (beta chain) stems from a study of response to subunit inactivated influenza vaccine. General study findings and limits: It was suggested by the authors that few new T cells are recruited by each seasonal influenza vaccination.

This clonotype was observed at least ten times. Its matching antigen is unknown. Each CDR3 protein gets one entry after TCRdb re-called the RT-PCR reads with MiXCR. The sample yields 800,000 or so distinct CDR3 sequences, around 21% seen once. Trimming took 3 bases from V and 5 from J, leaving 7 bases between them. The CDR3 totals 12 residues. Germline V gives CDR1 SGHTA, CDR2 FQGNSA. Specimen: PBMCs from blood, collected roughly 5 days after vaccination. The chain recombines TRBV7-2 with TRBJ2-5; the D is unclear. The TCR comes from a man aged 50 to 60 who received an inactivated influenza vaccine. CDR3 loop: CASSFISETQYF. The CDR3 coding sequence is TGTGCCAGCAGCTTTATTAGCGAGACCCAGTACTTC.